This entry is about one TCR beta chain. This clone has a count of ten or more. The antigen this receptor binds is unknown. No qualities accompany the bases; no much larger clone lies one base away. The library came from PCR. TCRdb records Illumina HiSeq 4000 as the sequencer. High-throughput sequencing was used to profile the TCR beta-chain CDR3 region of each patient. The paper's processing steps were these. A classifier to discriminate distant-metastatic papillary thyroid cancer patients was built from CDR3 differences across clinicopathological groups. The Shannon index was used to assess repertoire diversity, and the Morisita-Horn index was used to assess tumor-blood repertoire similarity. The raw public data were reprocessed by TCRdb itself: fastp quality trimming at Q25, MiXCR clonotype calling, in-frame beta chains only. What appears here as the V and J calls and clone size reflects TCRdb's work, not the paper's. The sample table shows over 35,000 clones, and around 16% are seen once. About a tenth of the sample rests with the top ten.

The germline V gene (reference sequence) yields DFQATT for CDR1 and SNEGSKA for CDR2. Measured from the cysteine to the phenylalanine, the CDR3 is 12 residues long. CDR3 DNA only is kept here, 36 bases in frame from base 1. Trimming costs V 6 bases and J 4 bases, and their ends lie 10 bases apart. None of the patients had been given any treatment before thyroid surgery. Using T-cell receptor beta sequencing, the study looked back at clinical samples from patients collected from the early 2010s to the late 2010s. This record belongs to a study of metastatic and nonmetastatic thyroid tumors (dated by TCRdb to the early 2020s). Regarding the research as a whole: For patients with malignant and with benign thyroid disease, the researchers compared repertoires between peripheral blood samples and tumor or nodule tissue samples. Findings and caveats that apply to the study as a whole: TCR beta diversity was reported as significantly higher in malignant tumors than in benign nodules, in both blood and tumor samples.

The sequenced sample was tumor tissue. This TCR came from a female donor with papillary thyroid cancer or a benign thyroid nodule (not recorded which). Some clones in this sample may be carry-over from other donors' samples. Recombination joined TRBV20-1 with TRBJ2-1, with no confident D gene call. The DNA sequence follows: TGCAGTGCCCGCGAGGATTACAATGAGCAGTTCTTC. It translates as CSAREDYNEQFF.